This TCR beta chain was profiled in a study of cytomegalovirus exposure and HLA in healthy donors. Study-wide findings and caveats: In a later analysis, parvovirus B19, influenza, CMV and Epstein-Barr virus appeared linked to several top co-occurrence clusters. In a later analysis, TCR beta V- and J-gene trimming was associated with a missense DCLRE1C variant.

On this clone itself: What it recognizes is unknown.

This CDR3 spans 14 amino acids. V lost 1 base and J 0 bases, leaving 7 bases between the germline ends. The germline V gene has CDR1 SGHRS and CDR2 YFSETQ. Primers for the PCR totalled 60 Vbeta and 13 Jbeta. Some clones are missing from TCRdb's copy, which holds only in-frame ones; the method was immunoSEQ multiplex PCR. The sample lists under 70,000 clones, roughly 79% occurring once. Material for sequencing was PBMCs. The TCR sequence derives from a man aged 50 to 60 in good health and CMV-seronegative. V is TRBV5-1 and J is TRBJ1-2, with D hard to call. As DNA, the CDR3 is TGCGCCAGCAGCTTGTCGCGAGCTAACTATGGCTACACCTTC. The encoded protein is CASSLSRANYGYTF. The entire variable domain, with the rest obtained from reference TRBV5-1 and TRBJ1-2, is as follows: KAGVTQTPRYLIKTRGQQVTLSCSPISGHRSVSWYQQTPGQGLQFLFEYFSETQRNKGNFPGRFSGRQFSNSRSEMNVSTLELGDSALYLCASSLSRANYGYTFGSGTRLTVV.